The next 2 T cell receptor beta chains were all read from a single sample in a study of tumor and adjacent non-tumor tissue in lung cancer. The library came from three nested PCR rounds adapted from ARM-PCR protocols. TCRdb itself ran the multiplex PCR reads through MiXCR, one entry per CDR3 protein. The profile shows fewer than 90,000 distinct CDR3 sequences, more than 65% of them singletons. No cell sorting was done before RNA was extracted from the tissue. This non-tumor lung sample came from over 3 cm beyond the tumor edge. The sequencing input was distant non-tumor lung tissue. The receptors originated from a woman aged 45-60 years with non-small cell lung cancer.

In this sample, this clonotype is medium-sized. This sequence joins TRBV6-1 and TRBJ1-5; TRBD1 matches at 9 bases. Germline assignment: CDR1 MNHNS and CDR2 SASEGT. V shed 5 bases and J 0 bases; nucleotides not matched to a gene: 5. The CDR3 is 16 residues long. The CDR3: CASSYRDRASNQPQHF. The CDR3 DNA follows: TGTGCCAGCAGTTACCGGGACAGGGCTAGCAATCAGCCCCAGCATTTT.

As to this clonotype: One end of the junction varies from germline; a read error may be responsible. V gene TRBV11-2 combines with J gene TRBJ2-1; TRBD2 is a possible D gene (6 bases). Germline-derived CDR1 and CDR2 are SGHAT and FQNNGV. This CDR3 contains 14 residues. This CDR3 is CACRFRRGLGEQFF. CDR3 in DNA: TGTGCCTGCAGGTTCCGGAGGGGTTTAGGTGAGCAGTTCTTC. The full variable domain, with the rest looked up from reference TRBV11-2 and TRBJ2-1, is EAGVAQSPRYKIIEKRQSVAFWCNPISGHATLYWYQQILGQGPKLLIQFQNNGVVDDSQLPKDRFSAERLKGVDSTLKIQPAKLEDSAVYLCACRFRRGLGEQFFGPGTRLTVL.